Shown below are 17 T cell receptor beta chains from a single sample sequenced in a study of cytomegalovirus exposure and HLA in healthy donors. The PCR had 60 Vbeta and 13 Jbeta primers. Assay used: immunoSEQ multiplex PCR; TCRdb lists only in-frame clones, some missing. The sample shows about 190,000 clones, over 80% of them seen only once. Sequencing was performed on PBMCs. Source of these receptors: a boy younger than 10 in good health and CMV-seronegative.

J is TRBJ2-5 and V is TRBV5-6; maybe TRBD1 (6 bases). V was clipped by 4 bases and J by 4 bases, with 20 bases between them. In germline, CDR1 is SGHDT, CDR2 YYEEEE. The CDR3 is 16 amino acids. DNA for the CDR3: TGTGCCAGCAGCCGTAACCGAGGGGGAACAAGAGAGACCCAGTACTTC. This translates into CASSRNRGGTRETQYF. Full variable domain (remainder filled in from reference TRBV5-6 and TRBJ2-5): DAGVTQSPTHLIKTRGQQVTLRCSPKSGHDTVSWYQQALGQGPQFIFQYYEEEERQRGNFPDRFSGHQFPNYSSELNVNALLLGDSALYLCASSRNRGGTRETQYFGPGTRLLVL.

This chain joins TRBV27 and TRBJ2-7, with D tentatively TRBD2 (6 bases). The CDR3 loop spans 16 amino acids. Germline lookup yields CDR1 MNHEY and CDR2 SMNVEV (reference sequence). Trimming cost V 3 bases and J 4 bases, with 19 bases left between them. DNA for the CDR3: TGTGCCAGCAGTTTGAATGGCGGGACGACCATTTACGAGCAGTACTTC. Residues: CASSLNGGTTIYEQYF.

The J gene is TRBJ1-5, the V gene TRBV19; TRBD1 matches at 7 bases. The CDR3 length is 15 residues. Germline CDR1 LNHDA, CDR2 SQIVND (reference sequence). The J segment lost 6 bases and the V segment lost 5 bases, leaving 10 bases of the junction unmatched. CDR3 DNA: TGTGCCAGTAGTGTCTCCGACAGGGCCGGTCAGCCCCAGCATTTT. Amino acid sequence: CASSVSDRAGQPQHF.

The chain links TRBV18 to TRBJ1-5; 8 bases agree with TRBD1. Looked up from germline, CDR1 is KGHSH and CDR2 is LQKENI. V lost 3 bases to trimming and J lost 4 bases; unmatched junction nucleotides: 5. There are 15 residues in the CDR3. The CDR3 sequence: CASSPDRGGNQPQHF. The CDR3, as DNA: TGTGCCAGCTCACCCGACAGGGGAGGGAATCAGCCCCAGCATTTT.

J is TRBJ1-1 and V is TRBV10-2, with D unclear. The germline gives CDR1 WSHSY, CDR2 SAAADI. With 11 bases removed from V and 1 base from J, the gap between germline ends came to 11 bases. The CDR3 is 12 residues long. The CDR3 nucleotides are TGCGCCTGCGGCGGAGAGAACACTGAAGCTTTCTTT. This encodes CACGGENTEAFF.

As to this clone: Other DNA sequences in the sample encode the same CDR3. The chain couples TRBV4-3 to TRBJ1-2, with a tentative D call TRBD1 (6 bases). V was cut by 0 bases and J by 4 bases, with 9 bases left in between. The length of the CDR3 is 14 residues. The germline V gene has CDR1 LGHNA and CDR2 YSLEER. CDR3 residues: CASSQDGRGYGYTF. The CDR3 DNA follows: TGCGCCAGCAGCCAAGATGGCAGGGGCTATGGCTACACCTTC.

The rearrangement links TRBV27 to TRBJ1-2; D is perhaps TRBD1 (6 bases). CDR3 length equals 13 residues. Per the germline V gene, CDR1 is MNHEY and CDR2 is SMNVEV (reference sequence). V shed 6 bases and J shed 4 bases, with 12 bases lying between them. CDR3 coding DNA: TGTGCCAGCAGCCGAACAGGGTCCTATGGCTACACCTTC. Translated, it gives CASSRTGSYGYTF.

V is TRBV7-3 and J is TRBJ2-1; TRBD1 agrees at 8 bases. V dropped 5 bases and J dropped 5; count of bases not matched to a gene: 8. Germline CDR1 and CDR2: SGHTA and FQGTGA. The CDR3 length is 15 residues. CDR3 protein: CASSRDRGRNNEQFF. The CDR3 DNA reads TGTGCCAGCAGCCGAGACAGGGGACGGAACAATGAGCAGTTCTTC.

The gene calls are TRBV7-2 and TRBJ2-2; 12 bases align to TRBD2. The V gene's germline CDR1 is SGHTA and CDR2 FQGNSA. The CDR3 loop spans 19 amino acids. Trimming cost V 1 base and J 0 bases; bases outside gene matches: 6. This CDR3 reads CASSLVWSSGGANTGELFF. The CDR3 DNA reads TGTGCCAGCAGCTTAGTCTGGTCTAGCGGGGGGGCGAACACCGGGGAGCTGTTTTTT.

The rearrangement joins TRBV4-3 to TRBJ2-2, with 8 bases that match TRBD2. The germline V gene encodes CDR1 LGHNA and CDR2 YSLEER. The CDR3 has 16 amino acids. V gave up 0 bases and J gave up 6 bases; unmatched junction bases: 6. The CDR3 region is CASSQEAGRVSGELFF. CDR3 nucleotide sequence: TGCGCCAGCAGCCAAGAGGCCGGGAGGGTCTCCGGGGAGCTGTTTTTT.

The chain has TRBV15 and TRBJ1-4, with no clear D. V gave up 3 bases and J gave up 0 bases, with 8 bases separating them. Germline values: CDR1 LNHNV, CDR2 YYDKDF (reference sequence). The CDR3 extends over 15 amino acids. The chain's CDR3 is CATSRSPATNEKLFF. The CDR3 DNA reads TGTGCCACCAGCAGGTCTCCTGCAACTAATGAAAAACTGTTTTTT. The full variable domain, completed using reference TRBV15 and TRBJ1-4, is DAMVIQNPRYQVTQFGKPVTLSCSQTLNHNVMYWYQQKSSQAPKLLFHYYDKDFNNEADTPDNFQSRRPNTSFCFLDIRSPGLGDTAMYLCATSRSPATNEKLFFGSGTQLSVL.

The chain employs TRBV27 and TRBJ1-6; perhaps TRBD1 as D (5 bases). The CDR3 runs 14 residues. In germline, CDR1 is MNHEY, CDR2 SMNVEV (reference sequence). V gave up 0 bases and J gave up 7 bases, with 7 bases separating them. CDR3 protein: CASSLSGVNSPLHF. The CDR3 region has the DNA TGTGCCAGCAGTTTATCAGGGGTAAATTCACCCCTCCACTTT.

The rearrangement links TRBV5-6 to TRBJ2-3, with 7 bases that match TRBD2. CDR3 length equals 17 residues. J lost 1 base, V lost 1 base, and 9 bases had no gene match. Per germline, CDR1 SGHDT and CDR2 YYEEEE. The CDR3 coding sequence is TGTGCCAGCAGCTTGACTTTGGGCGGGAGAGGCACAGATACGCAGTATTTT. Translation gives CASSLTLGGRGTDTQYF.

This sequence joins TRBV6-6 and TRBJ2-1; TRBD2 matches at 8 bases. CDR3 length: 16 amino acids. Unmatched junction bases numbered 7, after V lost 2 bases and J lost 4 bases. CDR1 and CDR2 from the germline V gene are MNHNY and SVGAGI (reference sequence). The CDR3 spells CASSYRTSQPYNEQFF. CDR3 DNA sequence: TGTGCCAGCAGTTACCGGACTAGCCAACCATACAATGAGCAGTTCTTC.

The chain's CDR3 is CASSQPGQGNGYTF. The CDR3 region has the DNA TGTGCCAGCAGCCAGCCGGGACAGGGGAACGGCTACACCTTC. The chain employs TRBV7-9 and TRBJ1-2; the match to TRBD1 covers 10 bases. The CDR3 is 14 residues long. J lost 8 bases, V lost 5 bases, and 8 bases had no gene match. Germline V gives CDR1 SEHNR, CDR2 FQNEAQ (reference sequence).

The rearrangement joins TRBV4-2 to TRBJ2-5; 9 bases are shared with TRBD1. The last part of the DNA fits TRBJ2-7 better; the J call may be wrong. Germline V lookup: CDR1 LGHNA, CDR2 YNFKEQ. The CDR3 totals 15 residues. For the CDR3, the DNA is TGTGCCAGCAGCCAGTTTCGGACAGGGGCCTACGAGCAGTACTTC. The encoded protein is CASSQFRTGAYEQYF.

The chain links TRBV18 to TRBJ1-6, with D possibly matching TRBD1 (6 bases). The germline V gene has CDR1 KGHSH and CDR2 LQKENI. The CDR3 contains 14 residues. V lost 2 bases and J lost 7, with 9 bases in between. The CDR3 sequence is CASSPDRLNSPLHF. The CDR3, as DNA: TGTGCCAGCTCACCAGACAGGCTCAATTCACCCCTCCACTTT. Complete variable domain (other parts from reference TRBV18 and TRBJ1-6): NAGVMQNPRHLVRRRGQEARLRCSPMKGHSHVYWYRQLPEEGLKFMVYLQKENIIDESGMPKERFSAEFPKEGPSILRIQQVVRGDSAAYFCASSPDRLNSPLHFGNGTRLTVT.